Following are 12 T cell receptor beta chains from one sample sequenced in a study of beta chain features in type 1 diabetes. TCRB transcripts that were expressed got sequenced, as all of the isolated RNA had been reverse transcribed. Generated by immunoSEQ multiplex PCR, the TCRdb table keeps only in-frame clones and is missing some. Found here are a few hundred thousand clones, approximately 9.9% of them singletons; the top ten hold 0.015%. Sequenced sample: naive CD4+ T cells from blood. Receptor source: a woman in her twenties or thirties in good health.

This clone was counted only a few times. The chain joins TRBV14 to TRBJ2-1, with 12 bases identical to TRBD2. CDR1 SGHDN and CDR2 FVKESK come from the germline V gene. CDR3 length: 17 residues. V gave up 3 bases and J gave up 8 bases; unmatched junction bases: 11. CDR3 residues: CASSHGSLAGGPHEQFF. The CDR3 DNA is TGTGCCAGCAGCCATGGGTCTCTAGCGGGAGGGCCACATGAGCAGTTCTTC.

This clone was observed a handful of times. The rearrangement uses TRBV15 and TRBJ2-7; 10 bases match TRBD2. Germline V lookup: CDR1 LNHNV, CDR2 YYDKDF (reference sequence). The length of the CDR3 is 14 residues. V lost 0 bases and J lost 5; bases outside the gene matches: 1. The CDR3 region is CATSRELAGNEQYF. The DNA of the CDR3 is TGTGCCACCAGCAGAGAACTAGCGGGAAACGAGCAGTACTTC.

The CDR3 DNA is TGCGCCAGCAGCCCCGGACAGGGATGGGGTGAAAAACTGTTTTTT. It translates to CASSPGQGWGEKLFF. V is TRBV5-1 and J is TRBJ1-4, with 8 bases aligning to TRBD1. After removal of 4 bases from V and 7 bases from J, the junction contained 9 bases not matched to a gene. The CDR3 is 15 residues long. Germline CDR1 is SGHRS and CDR2 is YFSETQ.

The V gene is TRBV6-6, the J gene TRBJ1-2; D not resolved. The V end lost 7 bases, the J end lost 2 bases, and 14 bases lay between the germline ends. Germline assignment: CDR1 MNHNY and CDR2 SVGAGI (reference sequence). This CDR3 contains 14 residues. CDR3 DNA: TGTGCCAGCATACCCTCCGGGGTGAACTATGGCTACACCTTC. It specifies CASIPSGVNYGYTF.

V usage is TRBV11-2 and J usage is TRBJ2-6; D gene uncertain. CDR1 SGHAT and CDR2 FQNNGV come from the germline V gene. Between the trimmed V and J ends, which lost 6 bases and 0 bases, there was a span of 3 bases. The CDR3 covers 13 residues. The CDR3 loop reads CASRASGANVLTF. The CDR3 DNA follows: TGTGCCAGCAGGGCCTCTGGGGCCAACGTCCTGACTTTC.

This clone was counted between two and nine times. The J gene is TRBJ1-2, the V gene TRBV7-2; 9 nucleotides align to TRBD1. The CDR3 is 14 residues long. Germline trimming cut 5 bases from V and 3 bases from J; bases unmatched to any gene: 4. Germline V gene data show CDR1 as SGHTA and CDR2 as FQGNSA. CDR3 protein: CASSPTGGDYGYTF. The CDR3 DNA is TGTGCCAGCAGCCCTACAGGGGGCGACTATGGCTACACCTTC.

A few counts support this clone. Other DNA sequences within the sample encode an identical CDR3. The rearrangement links TRBV27 to TRBJ2-3, with a weak D call TRBD2 (6 bases). The germline V gene has CDR1 MNHEY and CDR2 SMNVEV (reference sequence). The CDR3 length is 15 residues. The ends were cut back, 4 bases at V and 0 bases at J, with 11 bases in the middle. The CDR3 DNA sequence: TGTGCCAGCAGTTCTCGGGGAGGTAGCACAGATACGCAGTATTTT. Encoded protein: CASSSRGGSTDTQYF.

In nucleotides, the CDR3 is TGTGCCAGCTCACCACGGACAGGGTCTGGGGCCAACGTCCTGACTTTC. Protein: CASSPRTGSGANVLTF. This rearrangement joins TRBV18 to TRBJ2-6; TRBD1 aligns across 8 bases. This CDR3 is 16 amino acids long. Germline V gives CDR1 KGHSH, CDR2 LQKENI. The ends lost 1 base at V and 1 base at J; junction bases unmatched: 0. Supplemented by reference TRBV18 and TRBJ2-6, the full variable domain reads NAGVMQNPRHLVRRRGQEARLRCSPMKGHSHVYWYRQLPEEGLKFMVYLQKENIIDESGMPKERFSAEFPKEGPSILRIQQVVRGDSAAYFCASSPRTGSGANVLTFGAGSRLTVL.

There are a few counts of this clone. The chain is built from TRBV9 and TRBJ2-2; unclear D gene. CDR3 length: 15 amino acids. CDR1 is SGDLS, CDR2 YYNGEE, per germline. V lost 4 bases and J lost 0, with 10 bases in between. In DNA form, the CDR3 reads TGTGCCAGCAGCCCCAAAAGCGCGAACACCGGGGAGCTGTTTTTT. Translated, it gives CASSPKSANTGELFF.

This rearrangement joins TRBV19 to TRBJ2-1; 9 bases line up with TRBD1. V shed 4 bases, J shed 3 bases, and the junction held 4 bases outside the gene matches. The CDR3 consists of 15 residues. From germline, CDR1 is LNHDA and CDR2 SQIVND (reference sequence). This CDR3 reads CASSRGGQGYNEQFF. CDR3 nucleotides: TGTGCCAGTAGTAGGGGGGGACAGGGCTACAATGAGCAGTTCTTC.

The V call is TRBV11-3, the J call TRBJ2-1, with a possible D match to TRBD1 (6 bases). Trimming removed 5 bases at V and 4 bases at J, with 9 bases between. Germline V gene sequence: CDR1 SGHNT, CDR2 YENEEA. The CDR3 loop spans 13 amino acids. The CDR3 nucleotides read TGTGCCAGCAGCCGGACAGAATACAATGAGCAGTTCTTC. Amino acids: CASSRTEYNEQFF.

The chain recombines TRBV7-2 with TRBJ1-5, with D maybe TRBD1 (5 bases). The CDR3 spans 17 residues. Trimming took 0 bases from V and 1 from J, leaving 13 bases between them. In germline, CDR1 is SGHTA, CDR2 FQGNSA. In DNA form, the CDR3 reads TGTGCCAGCAGCTTAGCAGCAAGGCAGGGAAGCAATCAGCCCCAGCATTTT. Protein product: CASSLAARQGSNQPQHF.